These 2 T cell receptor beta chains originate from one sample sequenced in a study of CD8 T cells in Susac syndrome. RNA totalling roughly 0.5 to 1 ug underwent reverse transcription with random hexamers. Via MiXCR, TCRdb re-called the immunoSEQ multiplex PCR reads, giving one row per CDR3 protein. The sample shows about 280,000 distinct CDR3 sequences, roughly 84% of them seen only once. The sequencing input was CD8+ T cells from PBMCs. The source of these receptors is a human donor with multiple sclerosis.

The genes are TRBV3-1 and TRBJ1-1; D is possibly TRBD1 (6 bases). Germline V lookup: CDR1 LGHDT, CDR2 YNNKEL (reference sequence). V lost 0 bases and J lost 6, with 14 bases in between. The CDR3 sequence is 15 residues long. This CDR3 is CASSQELGGRAEAFF. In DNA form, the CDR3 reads TGTGCCAGCAGCCAAGAGCTTGGGGGCCGGGCTGAAGCTTTCTTT.

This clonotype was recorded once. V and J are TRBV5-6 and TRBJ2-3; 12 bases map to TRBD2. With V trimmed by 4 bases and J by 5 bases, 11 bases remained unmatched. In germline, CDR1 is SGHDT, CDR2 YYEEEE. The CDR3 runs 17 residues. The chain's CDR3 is CASSPNLLLAGGDTQYF. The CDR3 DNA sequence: TGTGCCAGCAGCCCCAACCTCTTACTAGCGGGAGGAGATACGCAGTATTTT.